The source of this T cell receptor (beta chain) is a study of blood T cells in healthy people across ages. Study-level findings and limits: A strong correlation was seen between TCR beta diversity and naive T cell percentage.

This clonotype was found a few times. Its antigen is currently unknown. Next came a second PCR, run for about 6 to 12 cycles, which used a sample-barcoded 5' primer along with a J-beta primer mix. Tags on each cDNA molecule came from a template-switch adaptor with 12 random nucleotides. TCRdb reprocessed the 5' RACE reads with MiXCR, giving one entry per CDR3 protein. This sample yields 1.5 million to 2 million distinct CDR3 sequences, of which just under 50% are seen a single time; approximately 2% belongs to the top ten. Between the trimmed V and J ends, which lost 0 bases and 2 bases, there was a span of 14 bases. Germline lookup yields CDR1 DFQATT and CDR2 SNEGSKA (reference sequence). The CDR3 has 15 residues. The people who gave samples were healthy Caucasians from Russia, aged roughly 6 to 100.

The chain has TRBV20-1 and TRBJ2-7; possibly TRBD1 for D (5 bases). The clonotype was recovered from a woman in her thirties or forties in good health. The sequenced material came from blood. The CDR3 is CSARDPEGVAYEQYF. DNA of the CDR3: TGCAGTGCTAGAGATCCAGAAGGGGTCGCCTACGAGCAGTACTTC.